The clone carrying this T cell receptor beta chain was counted many times. Its antigen is undetermined. RNA transcripts provided the source from which TCR beta CDR3 regions were amplified. TCR CDR3 underwent first-round RT-PCR with the HTBI primer set. Each CDR3 protein is one row after TCRdb ran MiXCR on the multiplex PCR reads. Among hundreds of thousands of distinct CDR3 sequences, around 16% were seen once, and the ten largest hold roughly 15%. This entry belongs to a study of T cells in Graves' hyperthyroidism and ophthalmopathy. Study-level findings and limits: Ophthalmopathy was model-predicted a median about 6.9 months pre-onset.

Germline CDR1 and CDR2: DFQATT and SNEGSKA (reference sequence). This CDR3 region has 14 residues. V lost 7 bases and J lost 2, with 18 bases in between. The J gene is TRBJ2-7, the V gene TRBV20-1, with a weak D call TRBD1 (6 bases). Specimen: blood. This sequence was found in a woman between 18 and 29 years old with Graves' hyperthyroidism. The CDR3 protein is CSGIGQNLAYEQYF. CDR3 sequence (DNA): TGCAGTGGGATCGGACAGAATCTAGCCTACGAGCAGTACTTC.